These T cell receptor beta chains were read from a single sample in a study of blood T cell repertoires in COVID-19. Using immunoSEQ multiplex PCR, the repertoire was profiled, and TCRdb retains in-frame clones only, with some absent. The sample has some 98,000 clones, approximately 82% seen once; the top ten hold under 13%. Sequenced sample: peripheral blood. Receptor source: a man aged 65 to 85 with active or convalescent COVID-19. The CDR3 runs from the conserved cysteine through the conserved F or W. The order of the fields is clone size, CDR3 length, J gene, V gene, D gene, CDR3 DNA, CDR3 protein. A D gene is named only where the DNA matches it firmly. A clone size is listed for some rows: how often the clone was seen (once, few, many), or a class if it is expanded.

size: .; length: 15; J: TRBJ2-3; V: TRBV11-2; D: TRBD2; DNA: TGTGCCAGCAGCCACTGGGGGGGACTCACAGATACGCAGTATTTT; CDR3: CASSHWGGLTDTQYF
size: .; length: 15; J: TRBJ2-7; V: TRBV5-5; D: .; DNA: TGTGCCAGCAGCTTGGTTGTTGCAGGGTATGCGGAGCAGTACTTC; CDR3: CASSLVVAGYAEQYF
size: .; length: 13; J: TRBJ1-2; V: TRBV12-3/TRBV12-4; D: TRBD1; DNA: TGTGCCAGCATCCTAACAGGGGAAGGTGGCTACACCTTC; CDR3: CASILTGEGGYTF
size: .; length: 14; J: TRBJ2-1; V: TRBV5-4; D: .; DNA: TGTGCCAGCAGCGCTCCCGAGGGGGAAGGTGAGCAGTTCTTC; CDR3: CASSAPEGEGEQFF
size: .; length: 15; J: TRBJ2-1; V: TRBV25-1; D: TRBD2; DNA: TGTGCCAGCAGGTTAGCGGGGGGGACCTACAATGAGCAGTTCTTC; CDR3: CASRLAGGTYNEQFF
size: .; length: 15; J: TRBJ1-1; V: TRBV11-2; D: TRBD1; DNA: TGTGCCAGCGACCCAAGGGGGACAGGGTGGTTATCGGCTTTCTTT; CDR3: CASDPRGTGWLSAFF
size: few; length: 15; J: TRBJ1-6; V: TRBV7-2; D: .; DNA: TGTGCCAGCAGGCGCAGGGAGGGTAGCAATTCACCCCTCCACTTT; CDR3: CASRRREGSNSPLHF
size: .; length: 16; J: TRBJ2-5; V: TRBV30; D: TRBD2; DNA: TGTGCCTGGAGCCCAGGACTAGCGGGGGCCCAAGAGACCCAGTACTTC; CDR3: CAWSPGLAGAQETQYF
size: .; length: 13; J: TRBJ2-1; V: TRBV19; D: .; DNA: TGTGCCAGTAGTATGAACACAGACAATGAGCAGTTCTTC; CDR3: CASSMNTDNEQFF
size: .; length: 13; J: TRBJ1-2; V: TRBV9; D: .; DNA: TGTGCCAGCAGCGTAGCGGGTTTTGGTGGCTACACCTTC; CDR3: CASSVAGFGGYTF
size: .; length: 14; J: TRBJ2-1; V: TRBV7-9; D: .; DNA: TGTGCCAGCAGCCATCGGGACTCCTACAATGAGCAGTTCTTC; CDR3: CASSHRDSYNEQFF
size: .; length: 14; J: TRBJ1-1; V: TRBV27; D: .; DNA: TGTGCCAGCTCACTACGGTTCGAGAACACTGAAGCTTTCTTT; CDR3: CASSLRFENTEAFF
size: .; length: 15; J: TRBJ2-3; V: TRBV19; D: .; DNA: TGTGCCAGTATACCCCGAACAGGGCTGGGAGATACGCAGTATTTT; CDR3: CASIPRTGLGDTQYF
size: .; length: 14; J: TRBJ1-2; V: TRBV18; D: .; DNA: TGTGCCAGCTCTGCAGGGGATCTTAACTATGGCTACACCTTC; CDR3: CASSAGDLNYGYTF
size: once; length: 14; J: TRBJ2-5; V: TRBV6-5; D: .; DNA: TGTGCCAGCAGACCCGGGACACTTACCGGGACCCAGTACTTC; CDR3: CASRPGTLTGTQYF
size: .; length: 16; J: TRBJ2-7; V: TRBV7-2; D: .; DNA: TGTGCCAGCAGCAGTAGCGCGACTCATAGCTCCTACGAGCAGTACTTC; CDR3: CASSSSATHSSYEQYF
size: .; length: 14; J: TRBJ1-4; V: TRBV5-1; D: .; DNA: TGCGCCAGCAGTCCCCGGGGGGTCGATGAAAAACTGTTTTTT; CDR3: CASSPRGVDEKLFF
size: .; length: 16; J: TRBJ1-5; V: TRBV6-2/TRBV6-3; D: TRBD1; DNA: TGTGCCAGCAGTCGCCAGACAGGGTCGAGCAATCAGCCCCAGCATTTT; CDR3: CASSRQTGSSNQPQHF
size: .; length: 21; J: TRBJ2-6; V: TRBV7-6; D: TRBD1; DNA: TGTGCCAGCAGCGAGGACAGGGGAGTTCCGGGTTTTGTCTCTGGGGCCAACGTCCTGACTTTC; CDR3: CASSEDRGVPGFVSGANVLTF
size: .; length: 14; J: TRBJ1-2; V: TRBV5-1; D: .; DNA: TGCGCCAGCAGCTTGGCATCGGTGAACTATGGCTACACCTTC; CDR3: CASSLASVNYGYTF
size: few; length: 11; J: TRBJ2-1; V: TRBV7-9; D: .; DNA: TGTGCCAGCAGCCCTCAGTGGGAGCAGTTCTTC; CDR3: CASSPQWEQFF
size: few; length: 15; J: TRBJ1-2; V: TRBV6-2/TRBV6-3; D: .; DNA: TGTGCCAGCAGTCCCTGGGCAGGGACTAACTATGGCTACACCTTC; CDR3: CASSPWAGTNYGYTF
size: .; length: 14; J: TRBJ1-3; V: TRBV20-1; D: .; DNA: TGCAGTGCTAGTCGACAGGCAGCTGGAAACACCATATATTTT; CDR3: CSASRQAAGNTIYF
size: .; length: 14; J: TRBJ1-6; V: TRBV6-5; D: .; DNA: TGTGCCAGCAGCCGGGGGATGGGCCAGTCACCCCTCCACTTT; CDR3: CASSRGMGQSPLHF
size: .; length: 15; J: TRBJ2-5; V: TRBV24-1; D: .; DNA: TGTGCCACCAGTGACCCTAAGGGGGGAGGGGAGACCCAGTACTTC; CDR3: CATSDPKGGGETQYF
size: .; length: 16; J: TRBJ1-2; V: TRBV27; D: .; DNA: TGTGCCAGCAGTTTCTCCGCGACGGCAGGGTATAGAGGCTACACCTTC; CDR3: CASSFSATAGYRGYTF
size: .; length: 17; J: TRBJ2-1; V: TRBV7-2; D: .; DNA: TGTGCCAGCAGCCCCCTAGCGCCGACTAGCTCCTACAATGAGCAGTTCTTC; CDR3: CASSPLAPTSSYNEQFF